This is a list of T cell receptor beta chains from one sample in a study of blood T cell repertoires in COVID-19. Sequenced by immunoSEQ multiplex PCR; TCRdb stores in-frame clones only, minus some. The sample lists about 160,000 clones; more than 75% were seen once. Material: PBMCs or T cells enriched from blood (not recorded which). The source of these receptors is a man aged 35-49 years who had recovered from COVID-19. The CDR3 runs from the conserved cysteine through the conserved F or W. Each record gives: CDR3 length, D gene, J gene, V gene, clone size, CDR3 protein, CDR3 DNA. The D gene is left open where the match is weak. Clone size, where shown, is once, few, many, or a class for clones that have expanded.

13 TRBD1 TRBJ2-5 TRBV2 once CASSRDREETQYF TGTGCCAGCAGTCGGGACAGGGAAGAGACCCAGTACTTC
17 TRBD1 TRBJ1-3 TRBV27 . CASSSLGQGLSGNTIYF TGTGCCAGCAGTTCCCTTGGACAGGGCCTCTCTGGAAACACCATATATTTT
13 . TRBJ1-4 TRBV30 . CAWSVMANEKLFF TGTGCCTGGAGTGTAATGGCAAATGAAAAACTGTTTTTT
16 . TRBJ2-3 TRBV6-1 . CASSETRTAGEDTQYF TGTGCCAGCAGTGAAACCCGGACAGCCGGTGAGGATACGCAGTATTTT
14 . TRBJ2-6 TRBV5-1 . CASRTGTGANVLTF TGCGCCAGCAGAACAGGGACTGGGGCCAACGTCCTGACTTTC
16 . TRBJ1-1 TRBV24-1 . CATSDLQVGQNTEAFF TGTGCCACCAGTGATTTGCAGGTGGGGCAGAACACTGAAGCTTTCTTT
15 . TRBJ1-1 TRBV5-1 . CASSRDPSRNTEAFF TGCGCCAGCAGCCGCGATCCTAGCCGGAACACTGAAGCTTTCTTT
14 . TRBJ2-3 TRBV7-3 . CASSLTASADTQYF TGTGCCAGCAGCTTGACAGCATCGGCAGATACGCAGTATTTT
15 TRBD2 TRBJ2-5 TRBV7-3 . CASSPGTSGQETQYF TGTGCCAGCAGCCCTGGGACTAGCGGGCAAGAGACCCAGTACTTC
15 . TRBJ2-3 TRBV7-6 . CASSLRLPGTDTQYF TGTGCCAGCAGCTTAAGACTGCCCGGCACAGATACGCAGTATTTT
18 . TRBJ1-4 TRBV3-1/TRBV3-2 . CASSQEVGKGSANEKLFF TGTGCCAGCAGCCAAGAAGTGGGAAAGGGGTCGGCTAATGAAAAACTGTTTTTT
16 TRBD2 TRBJ2-1 TRBV5-1 many CASSLSGGTRRDEQFF TGCGCCAGCAGCTTGAGCGGGGGGACCCGTCGGGATGAGCAGTTCTTC
16 . TRBJ1-4 TRBV12-5 . CASGLGRQWGNEKLFF TGTGCTAGTGGTTTGGGAAGACAGTGGGGTAATGAAAAACTGTTTTTT
13 TRBD2 TRBJ2-5 TRBV5-6 . CASSLDSRGAQYF TGTGCCAGCAGCTTGGACAGTCGGGGGGCCCAGTACTTC
13 TRBD2 TRBJ2-5 TRBV10-1 . CASGGLAGETQYF TGCGCCAGCGGAGGACTAGCGGGGGAGACCCAGTACTTC
14 TRBD2 TRBJ2-1 TRBV11-1 once CASSLRLAGNEQFF TGTGCCAGCAGCTTGAGACTAGCGGGGAATGAGCAGTTCTTC
14 TRBD1 TRBJ1-1 TRBV19 . CASSRTGRGTEAFF TGTGCCAGTAGTAGGACAGGGCGGGGAACTGAAGCTTTCTTT
15 . TRBJ2-1 TRBV11-2 . CASSFVSQGYNEQFF TGTGCCAGCAGCTTTGTATCCCAGGGGTACAATGAGCAGTTCTTC
14 . TRBJ2-2 TRBV5-1 . CASSYTSGAGELFF TGCGCCAGCAGCTATACCTCCGGGGCCGGGGAGCTGTTTTTT
15 . TRBJ1-5 TRBV20-1 . CSASSGGRGNQPQHF TGCAGTGCTAGTAGCGGGGGTAGGGGCAATCAGCCCCAGCATTTT
11 . TRBJ2-1 TRBV6-5 few CASSSGNEQFF TGTGCCAGCAGTTCGGGTAATGAGCAGTTCTTC
15 TRBD1 TRBJ1-5 TRBV18 . CASSPNGQANQPQHF TGTGCCAGCTCACCCAACGGACAGGCGAACCAGCCCCAGCATTTT
14 . TRBJ2-1 TRBV2 . CASSEDRAGNEQFF TGTGCCAGCAGTGAAGACAGGGCCGGCAATGAGCAGTTCTTC
13 . TRBJ1-1 TRBV6-5 . CAVGGLMNTEAFF TGTGCCGTCGGGGGACTGATGAACACTGAAGCTTTCTTT
14 TRBD1 TRBJ1-6 TRBV7-2 . CASQNRGWNSPLHF TGTGCCAGCCAAAACAGGGGGTGGAATTCACCCCTCCACTTT
15 . TRBJ1-1 TRBV28 . CASSASGAGDTEAFF TGTGCCAGCAGTGCTTCAGGGGCTGGGGACACTGAAGCTTTCTTT
18 . TRBJ1-2 TRBV5-4 . CASSLGGQASIHLYGYTF TGTGCCAGCAGCTTGGGGGGGCAGGCCTCTATTCACCTCTATGGCTACACCTTC
15 . TRBJ2-1 TRBV19 once CASSATNGAYNEQFF TGTGCCAGTAGTGCTACGAACGGTGCCTACAATGAGCAGTTCTTC